The clone carrying this T cell receptor (beta chain) has a handful of counts. The sample comes from a study of early T cells in non-severe SARS-CoV-2 infection. Study background: Sequencing targeted bulk RNA from unsorted whole blood, leaving chains unpaired.

MiXCR, applied by TCRdb to the 5' RACE reads, yields one record per CDR3 protein. The sample yields roughly 70,000 distinct CDR3 sequences, around 21% seen once. Trimming left V 0 bases short and J 7 bases short, with 12 bases between. The CDR3 extends over 14 amino acids. Germline V gives CDR1 SNHLY, CDR2 FYNNEI. The chain carries TRBV2 and TRBJ1-2; D remains ambiguous. The clonotype was recovered from an adult who was a healthcare worker with PCR-confirmed SARS-CoV-2 infection or an uninfected control (not recorded which). Specimen: whole blood, collected at baseline. CDR3 region: CASSEALARGGYTF. The CDR3 nucleotides are TGTGCCAGCAGTGAAGCGCTGGCTCGTGGTGGCTACACCTTC.